These 10 T cell receptor beta chains came from one sample sequenced in a study of regulatory T cells in long-lasting Graves disease. Time point denoted: newly diagnosed GD, antithyroid drugs for less than 3 months. PBMC-extracted RNA yielded the TCR library. Construction of the TCR beta libraries employed iRepertoire HTBI primers in conjunction with Arm-PCR of CDR3 regions. TCRdb re-derived calls from the multiplex PCR reads in MiXCR, one entry per CDR3 protein. The table has hundreds of thousands of distinct CDR3 sequences, about 15% seen once. These data also featured in a second study, about T cells in Graves' hyperthyroidism and ophthalmopathy.

The sample here was peripheral blood mononuclear cells (PBMCs), taken at new diagnosis, from a patient treated with antithyroid drugs. These receptors were obtained from a woman in her thirties with Graves disease.

The chain joins TRBV7-9 to TRBJ1-5; D possibly corresponds to TRBD1 (5 bases). Germline CDR1 SEHNR, CDR2 FQNEAQ (reference sequence). The CDR3 has 17 residues. The V end lost 1 base, the J end lost 3 bases, and 16 bases lay between the germline ends. For the CDR3, the DNA is TGTGCCAGCAGCTTAGGAGTGGGTGACAGCGCCAATCAGCCCCAGCATTTT. This codes for CASSLGVGDSANQPQHF.

The chain recombines TRBV5-1 with TRBJ1-6; TRBD1 is a possible D gene (5 bases). The CDR3 length is 13 residues. Germline assignment: CDR1 SGHRS and CDR2 YFSETQ. V shed 4 bases and J shed 5 bases, with 7 bases lying between them. In nucleotides, the CDR3 is TGCGCCAGCAGCCCACAGGATAATTCACCCCTCCACTTT. Protein sequence: CASSPQDNSPLHF. Filled out from reference TRBV5-1 and TRBJ1-6, the complete variable domain reads KAGVTQTPRYLIKTRGQQVTLSCSPISGHRSVSWYQQTPGQGLQFLFEYFSETQRNKGNFPGRFSGRQFSNSRSEMNVSTLELGDSALYLCASSPQDNSPLHFGNGTRLTVT.

This clonotype was seen at least ten times. The chain links TRBV2 to TRBJ2-7; 8 positions match TRBD2. Germline CDR1 and CDR2: SNHLY and FYNNEI. The CDR3 contains 16 residues. Unmatched junction bases numbered 10, after V lost 6 bases and J lost 0 bases. CDR3 sequence: CASRRLLTSGSYEQYF. The DNA for the CDR3 is TGTGCCAGCAGGCGCCTGCTTACTAGCGGCTCCTACGAGCAGTACTTC.

This clonotype was observed many times. This chain links TRBV27 with TRBJ1-1, with D possibly matching TRBD1 (6 bases). V gave up 6 bases and J gave up 7 bases, with 18 bases separating them. Germline lookup yields CDR1 MNHEY and CDR2 SMNVEV (reference sequence). The CDR3 has 14 amino acids. Here the CDR3 DNA reads TGTGCCAGCAGAGTTATGGGGGGGGCGGTTGAAGCTTTCTTT. Its protein product is CASRVMGGAVEAFF.

Ten or more counts support this clonotype. The gene calls are TRBV7-9 and TRBJ2-3, with 14 bases matching TRBD2. The CDR3 is 19 amino acids. Germline CDR1 and CDR2: SEHNR and FQNEAQ (reference sequence). V dropped 4 bases and J dropped 7; count of bases not matched to a gene: 16. DNA for the CDR3: TGTGCCAGCAGCTCCCGCAGCTGGAGACTAGCGGGAGGGCCCAATACGCAGTATTTT. This encodes CASSSRSWRLAGGPNTQYF.

The V and J genes are TRBV20-1 and TRBJ2-3; unclear D gene. Germline assignment: CDR1 DFQATT and CDR2 SNEGSKA (reference sequence). Trimming removed 5 bases at V and 4 bases at J, with 16 bases between. The CDR3 contains 14 residues. CDR3 in DNA: TGCAGTGCTCAAGCGCTCCCCCGGGCAGATACGCAGTATTTT. Its translation is CSAQALPRADTQYF.

The table lists this clonotype with a few counts. This chain connects TRBV12-3 or TRBV12-4 to TRBJ1-2; a possible D gene is TRBD1 (6 bases). The CDR3 is 13 residues long. V was trimmed by 5 bases and J by 8 bases, leaving 15 bases between them. The CDR3: CASSLDRWSGYTF. CDR3 DNA sequence: TGTGCCAGCAGTCTTGACAGGTGGAGCGGCTACACCTTC.

The chain uses TRBV15 and TRBJ1-1; possible D gene TRBD1, 5 bases. Trimming cost V 2 bases and J 5 bases, with 15 bases left between them. The CDR3 runs to 15 residues. Per germline, CDR1 LNHNV and CDR2 YYDKDF (reference sequence). The CDR3 protein is CATSRNHQGSTEAFF. The DNA for the CDR3 is TGTGCCACCAGCAGAAATCACCAGGGAAGTACTGAAGCTTTCTTT. Full variable domain (missing parts from reference TRBV15 and TRBJ1-1): DAMVIQNPRYQVTQFGKPVTLSCSQTLNHNVMYWYQQKSSQAPKLLFHYYDKDFNNEADTPDNFQSRRPNTSFCFLDIRSPGLGDTAMYLCATSRNHQGSTEAFFGQGTRLTVV.

This clonotype has a handful of counts. V usage is TRBV19 and J usage is TRBJ2-7, with unresolved D. V was pared by 3 bases and J by 2 bases, with 8 bases between. This CDR3 has 13 residues. CDR1 is LNHDA, CDR2 SQIVND, per germline (reference sequence). The CDR3 bases are TGTGCCAGTAGTATGTCACTTACCTACGAGCAGTACTTC. It translates to CASSMSLTYEQYF.

This clonotype was seen at least ten times. CDR3 in amino acids: CASRRTEMNTEAFF. In DNA form, the CDR3 reads TGTGCCAGCAGGAGGACAGAGATGAACACTGAAGCTTTCTTT. The chain combines TRBV6-1 with TRBJ1-1; D is possibly TRBD1 (6 bases). The V gene lost 6 bases and the J gene lost 0 bases, with 11 bases spanning the gap. Germline V CDR1 and CDR2: MNHNS, SASEGT. The CDR3 totals 14 residues.